This T cell receptor (beta chain) was identified in a study of OX40 agonist ivuxolimab in advanced cancers. Study details: Melanoma, hepatocellular carcinoma, head and neck or renal cell cancer occurred in dose-escalation patients.

Generated by immunoSEQ multiplex PCR, the TCRdb table keeps only in-frame clones and is missing some. Of more than 35,000 clones listed, over 65% are singletons. V gave up 5 bases and J gave up 4 bases, with 9 bases separating them. The CDR3 has 11 residues. Germline assignment: CDR1 SQVTM and CDR2 ANQGSEA. Overall study findings and caveats: Low normalized T-cell clonal expansion also characterized some of the nonresponders. At 0.1-3.0 mg/kg, partial responders had clonal expansion among the lowest observed. At 0.1 to 3.0 mg/kg and by week 6, clonal expansion occurred in CD4+ and CD8+ blood T cells.

Notes on this clone: Its target is not known.

The starting material was CD4+ or CD8+ T cells sorted from blood, obtained in a trial of the OX40 agonist ivuxolimab. The chain is built from TRBV29-1 and TRBJ2-7; D tentatively fits TRBD1 or TRBD2 (5 bases each). The sequence came from an adult with an advanced solid tumor such as melanoma, head and neck, liver or kidney cancer. CDR3 region: CSVFGGYEQYF. CDR3 in DNA: TGCAGCGTTTTTGGGGGTTACGAGCAGTACTTC.